The 20 T cell receptor beta chains below come from one sample, sequenced in a study of shared clonotypes between healthy human individuals. Assay used: immunoSEQ multiplex PCR; TCRdb lists only in-frame clones, some missing. The repertoire holds about 600,000 clones, 95% to 96% seen once, with 0.11% in the top ten. Terminally differentiated effector memory CD45RA+ cells were excluded by CCR7 positive selection of CD45RO-negative cells. The sample consisted of naive CD8+ T cells sorted from blood. These receptors originate from a woman aged 30 to 39 in good health.

The chain uses TRBV10-1 and TRBJ2-7; 12 bases align to TRBD1. Trimming took 10 bases from V and 7 from J; bases not matched to a gene: 5. The CDR3 contains 12 residues. The germline gives CDR1 WNHNN, CDR2 SYGVQD (reference sequence). The CDR3 here is CATRDRGPEQYF. The CDR3 DNA is TGCGCCACCCGGGACAGGGGGCCTGAGCAGTACTTC.

The chain links TRBV5-1 to TRBJ2-3, with 7 bases fitting TRBD1. Germline values: CDR1 SGHRS, CDR2 YFSETQ. The J segment lost 0 bases and the V segment lost 3 bases, leaving 7 bases of the junction unmatched. The CDR3 has 16 residues. CDR3: CASSSDRAASTDTQYF. CDR3 DNA: TGCGCCAGCAGCTCTGACAGGGCTGCTAGCACAGATACGCAGTATTTT.

The table lists this clone with a count of one. This chain joins TRBV6-5 and TRBJ2-5; D might be TRBD1 (5 bases). The CDR3 runs 15 residues. Germline V gene data show CDR1 as MNHEY and CDR2 as SVGAGI. The ends were cut back, 0 bases at V and 1 base at J, with 9 bases in the middle. CDR3 amino acids: CASSYSRVPQETQYF. For the CDR3, the DNA is TGTGCCAGCAGTTACTCCAGGGTACCCCAAGAGACCCAGTACTTC.

CDR3: CASSSNKPASNQPQHF. The CDR3 coding sequence is TGTGCCAGCAGCTCTAACAAGCCAGCGAGCAATCAGCCCCAGCATTTT. The chain couples TRBV7-9 to TRBJ1-5, with D unclear. V shed 4 bases and J shed 1 base, with 14 bases lying between them. The length of the CDR3 is 16 residues. Germline CDR1 reads SEHNR; CDR2 reads FQNEAQ (reference sequence).

The rearrangement joins TRBV7-8 to TRBJ2-5; D not resolved. Germline-derived CDR1 and CDR2 are SGHVS and FQNEAQ. V was pared by 6 bases and J by 2 bases, with 10 bases between. The CDR3 is 13 residues long. The CDR3, as DNA: TGTGCCAGCAGTGTGCAGCAACAAGAGACCCAGTACTTC. Amino acids: CASSVQQQETQYF.

The gene calls are TRBV30 and TRBJ2-7; 10 bases are a match to TRBD2. Germline V gene data show CDR1 as GTSNPN and CDR2 as SVGIG (reference sequence). The V and J ends lost 1 base and 4 bases, in that order; junction bases with no gene match: 7. This CDR3 is built from 15 residues. The CDR3 loop reads CAWSAGLAEGYEQYF. CDR3 DNA sequence: TGTGCCTGGAGTGCAGGACTAGCGGAGGGATACGAGCAGTACTTC. Together with reference TRBV30 and TRBJ2-7, the CDR3 gives the full variable domain: SQTIHQWPATLVQPVGSPLSLECTVEGTSNPNLYWYRQAAGRGLQLLFYSVGIGQISSEVPQNLSASRPQDRQFILSSKKLLLSDSGFYLCAWSAGLAEGYEQYFGPGTRLTVT.

The J gene is TRBJ1-2, the V gene TRBV27; tentative D call: TRBD1 (6 bases). Per germline, CDR1 MNHEY and CDR2 SMNVEV (reference sequence). CDR3 length: 15 residues. V lost 4 bases, J lost 3 bases, and 15 bases lay in between. CDR3 loop: CASSSNLQGHYGYTF. The CDR3 coding sequence is TGTGCCAGCAGTTCGAACCTACAGGGACACTATGGCTACACCTTC.

J is TRBJ1-6 and V is TRBV4-1, with TRBD1 matching over 7 bases. CDR3 length equals 14 residues. Germline V gene sequence: CDR1 MGHRA, CDR2 YSYEKL. V was clipped by 4 bases and J by 5 bases; unmatched bases: 2. The CDR3, as DNA: TGCGCCAGCAGCCTCGGGACAGATAATTCACCCCTCCACTTT. Its protein product is CASSLGTDNSPLHF.

The V call is TRBV19, the J call TRBJ2-2; 8 bases align to TRBD1. Germline values: CDR1 LNHDA, CDR2 SQIVND (reference sequence). This CDR3 is built from 15 residues. J lost 6 bases, V lost 9 bases, and 12 bases had no gene match. The CDR3 coding sequence is TGTGCCAGCGCTAGGGGGACAGGTGTCGCCGGGGAGCTGTTTTTT. As protein: CASARGTGVAGELFF.

CDR3 in amino acids: CAGTTSSNTGELFF. The DNA of the CDR3 is TGTGCCGGTACTACTAGTTCGAACACCGGGGAGCTGTTTTTT. The genes are TRBV13 and TRBJ2-2, with D possibly being TRBD2 (5 bases). The CDR3 spans 14 residues. Trimming shortened V by 11 bases and J by 0 bases, and 13 bases separated the two germline ends. The germline V gene has CDR1 PRHDT and CDR2 FYEKMQ (reference sequence).

This chain uses TRBV28 with TRBJ1-1; 8 bases match TRBD1. CDR1 and CDR2 (germline): MDHEN, SYDVKM. This CDR3 contains 12 residues. J lost 11 bases, V lost 2 bases, and 4 bases had no gene match. The CDR3: CASSLGTGSAFF. Written as DNA, the CDR3 is TGTGCCAGCAGTTTAGGGACAGGCTCCGCTTTCTTT.

This sequence joins TRBV5-1 and TRBJ2-5, with D possibly being TRBD1 (6 bases). The length of the CDR3 is 16 residues. V lost 4 bases, J lost 1 base, and 17 bases lay in between. Germline lookup yields CDR1 SGHRS and CDR2 YFSETQ. CDR3 protein: CASSTLGDTFQETQYF. Here the CDR3 DNA reads TGCGCCAGCAGCACCCTTGGGGACACCTTCCAAGAGACCCAGTACTTC.

The chain carries TRBV28 and TRBJ2-5; 10 bases map to TRBD1. The end of the DNA fits TRBJ2-7 better, so the J call may be wrong. CDR1 is MDHEN and CDR2 is SYDVKM in the germline V gene. The CDR3 runs 16 residues. The CDR3 here is CASSFLLGQGSYEQYF. Written as DNA, the CDR3 is TGTGCCAGCAGTTTTCTTCTGGGACAGGGGTCCTACGAGCAGTACTTC.

This clone was counted once. V usage is TRBV25-1 and J usage is TRBJ2-2, with 10 bases matching TRBD2. The CDR3 covers 16 residues. The J segment lost 7 bases and the V segment lost 5 bases, leaving 10 bases of the junction unmatched. Per germline, CDR1 MGHDK and CDR2 SYGVNS. The CDR3 protein is CASSWGLAGVNGELFF. CDR3 DNA: TGTGCCAGCAGTTGGGGTCTAGCGGGAGTGAACGGGGAGCTGTTTTTT.

The chain employs TRBV6-1 and TRBJ1-5, with D tentatively TRBD1 (5 bases). The CDR3 has 14 amino acids. Per germline, CDR1 MNHNS and CDR2 SASEGT. Trimming removed 3 bases at V and 3 bases at J, with 9 bases between. The CDR3 sequence is CASSERQYNQPQHF. For the CDR3, the DNA is TGTGCCAGCAGTGAGAGACAGTACAATCAGCCCCAGCATTTT.

The chain's CDR3 is CASSPTAQGPDEQYF. For the CDR3, the DNA is TGTGCCAGCAGCCCCACTGCGCAGGGGCCTGACGAGCAGTACTTC. The rearrangement uses TRBV7-6 and TRBJ2-7; D may be TRBD1 (6 bases). V dropped 5 bases and J dropped 5 bases, with 19 bases sitting between them. This CDR3 is built from 15 residues. Germline V gene sequence: CDR1 SGHVS, CDR2 FNYEAQ.

The rearrangement joins TRBV11-2 to TRBJ2-3; 10 bases map to TRBD2. This CDR3 is 18 amino acids long. Germline lookup yields CDR1 SGHAT and CDR2 FQNNGV. V dropped 4 bases and J dropped 3; count of bases not matched to a gene: 13. The CDR3 loop reads CASSYGTSVRAGTDTQYF. The DNA for the CDR3 is TGTGCCAGCAGCTACGGGACTAGCGTTCGAGCGGGGACAGATACGCAGTATTTT.

This CDR3 reads CASRPSGASTDTQYF. CDR3 nucleotides: TGTGCCAGCAGACCAAGCGGGGCCAGCACAGATACGCAGTATTTT. The chain employs TRBV28 and TRBJ2-3; 7 nucleotides agree with TRBD2. CDR1 and CDR2 (germline): MDHEN, SYDVKM. V shed 6 bases and J 0 bases; nucleotides not matched to a gene: 6. The CDR3 spans 15 residues.

V usage is TRBV28 and J usage is TRBJ2-7; 8 bases match TRBD1. J was trimmed by 5 bases and V by 7 bases; bases with no gene match: 7. The CDR3 is 13 amino acids. Germline CDR1 and CDR2: MDHEN and SYDVKM. CDR3 in DNA: TGTGCCAGCAATAGTCAGGGGGCCCACGAGCAGTACTTC. Translating gives CASNSQGAHEQYF.

In DNA, the CDR3 is TGTGCCTGGAGTTTCGGGACAGGGCCGTACGAGCAGTACTTC. Translated, it gives CAWSFGTGPYEQYF. The chain uses TRBV30 and TRBJ2-7; the match to TRBD1 covers 9 bases. The length of the CDR3 is 14 residues. CDR1 is GTSNPN and CDR2 is SVGIG in the germline V gene (reference sequence). V lost 2 bases, J lost 4 bases, and 6 bases stayed unmatched.